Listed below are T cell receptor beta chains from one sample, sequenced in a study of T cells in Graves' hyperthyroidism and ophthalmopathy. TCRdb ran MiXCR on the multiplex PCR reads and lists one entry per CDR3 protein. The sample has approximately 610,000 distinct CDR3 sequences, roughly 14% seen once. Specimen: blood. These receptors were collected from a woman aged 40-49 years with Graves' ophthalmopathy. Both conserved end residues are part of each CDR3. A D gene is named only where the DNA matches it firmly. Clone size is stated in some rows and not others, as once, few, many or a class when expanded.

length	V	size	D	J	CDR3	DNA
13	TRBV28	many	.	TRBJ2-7	CASSLVGSYEQYF	TGTGCCAGCAGCCTGGTAGGCTCCTACGAGCAGTACTTC
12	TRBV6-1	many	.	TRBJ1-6	CASSDQGHPLHF	TGTGCCAGCAGCGACCAGGGGCATCCCCTCCACTTT
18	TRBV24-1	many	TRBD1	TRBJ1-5	CATSPMPGQGYSNQPQHF	TGTGCCACCAGTCCGATGCCGGGACAGGGGTATAGCAATCAGCCCCAGCATTTT
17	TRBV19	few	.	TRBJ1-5	CASRSTLWGDSNQPQHF	TGTGCCAGTAGGAGTACCCTGTGGGGGGATAGCAATCAGCCCCAGCATTTT
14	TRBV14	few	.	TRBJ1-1	CASSLNTLNTEAFF	TGTGCCAGCAGCCTAAACACCTTGAACACTGAAGCTTTCTTT
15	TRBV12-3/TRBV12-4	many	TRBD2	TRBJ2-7	CASTLYSGIGDEQYF	TGTGCCAGCACCCTATATAGCGGGATCGGCGACGAGCAGTACTTC
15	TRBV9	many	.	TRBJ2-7	CASSPLRTSSYEQYF	TGTGCCAGCAGTCCTCTCCGGACCAGCTCCTACGAGCAGTACTTC
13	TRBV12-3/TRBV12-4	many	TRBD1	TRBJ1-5	CASSPLDRGAQHF	TGTGCCAGCAGTCCACTAGACAGGGGAGCCCAGCATTTT
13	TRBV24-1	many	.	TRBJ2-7	CATSDSNSYEQYF	TGTGCCACCAGTGATTCTAACAGCTACGAGCAGTACTTC
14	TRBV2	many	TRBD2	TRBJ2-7	CASSAVAGVWKQYF	TGTGCCAGCAGTGCGGTAGCGGGAGTATGGAAGCAGTACTTC
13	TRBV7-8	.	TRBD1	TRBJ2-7	CASGGQGLEVLYF	TGTGCCAGCGGGGGACAGGGGCTTGAGGTCTTGTACTTC